This T cell receptor beta chain originates from a study of chemoradiotherapy in HPV16-positive cancers. Sequencing was performed with immunoSEQ multiplex PCR; in TCRdb, only in-frame clones are kept and a portion is missing. Among 7,000 or so clones listed, over 55% were seen once. Samples were taken several times over chemoradiotherapy. Germline CDR1 is SNHLY and CDR2 is FYNNEI. Unmatched junction bases numbered 1, after V lost 8 bases and J lost 2 bases. The CDR3 length is 12 residues. The clonotype comes from a human donor with HPV-associated anogenital cancer. The chain links TRBV2 to TRBJ2-7; 9 bases align to TRBD2. This sample comprised tumor tissue, obtained from a patient who underwent chemoradiotherapy. The CDR3 coding sequence is TGTGCCAGCTTAGCGGGGGCCTACGAGCAGTACTTC. Protein sequence: CASLAGAYEQYF.